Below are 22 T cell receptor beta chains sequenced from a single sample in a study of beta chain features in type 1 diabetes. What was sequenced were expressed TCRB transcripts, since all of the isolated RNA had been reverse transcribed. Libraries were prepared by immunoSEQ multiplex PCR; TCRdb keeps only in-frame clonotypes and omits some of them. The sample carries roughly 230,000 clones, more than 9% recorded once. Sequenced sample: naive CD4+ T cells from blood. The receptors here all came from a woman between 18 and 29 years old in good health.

This CDR3 reads CSARGSNEQFF. The DNA for the CDR3 is TGCAGTGCTAGAGGTAGCAATGAGCAGTTCTTC. The V gene is TRBV20-1, the J gene TRBJ2-1, with D unresolved. CDR1 is DFQATT, CDR2 SNEGSKA, per germline (reference sequence). The CDR3 is made up of 11 amino acids. Trimming took off 1 base at V and 6 bases at J, with 4 bases between the two ends.

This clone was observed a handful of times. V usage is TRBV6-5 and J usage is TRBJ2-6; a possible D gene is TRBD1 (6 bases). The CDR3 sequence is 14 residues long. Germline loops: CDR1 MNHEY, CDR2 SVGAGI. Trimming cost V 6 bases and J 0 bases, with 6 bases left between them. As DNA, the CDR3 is TGTGCCAGCAGGGACAGCTCTGGGGCCAACGTCCTGACTTTC. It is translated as CASRDSSGANVLTF.

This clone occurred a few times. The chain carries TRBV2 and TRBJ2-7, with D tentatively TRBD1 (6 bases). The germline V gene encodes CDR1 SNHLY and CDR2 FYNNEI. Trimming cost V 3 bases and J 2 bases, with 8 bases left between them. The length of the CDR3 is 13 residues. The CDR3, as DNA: TGTGCCAGCAGTGACGCAGGGGCCTACGAGCAGTACTTC. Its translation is CASSDAGAYEQYF.

Written as DNA, the CDR3 is TGTGCCAGCAGTTTCAGCGGCACAGATACGCAGTATTTT. This translates into CASSFSGTDTQYF. This chain uses TRBV27 with TRBJ2-3; D gene uncertain. This CDR3 comprises 13 residues. Germline lookup yields CDR1 MNHEY and CDR2 SMNVEV (reference sequence). With 3 bases removed from V and 1 base from J, the gap between germline ends came to 5 bases.

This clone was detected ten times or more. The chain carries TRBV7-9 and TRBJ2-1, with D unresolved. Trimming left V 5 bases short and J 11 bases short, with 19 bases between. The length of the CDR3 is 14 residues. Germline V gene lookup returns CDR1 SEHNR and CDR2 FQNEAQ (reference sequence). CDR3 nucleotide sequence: TGTGCCAGCAGCCAAGGTTTCGACACCCAAAAGCAGTTCTTC. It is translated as CASSQGFDTQKQFF.

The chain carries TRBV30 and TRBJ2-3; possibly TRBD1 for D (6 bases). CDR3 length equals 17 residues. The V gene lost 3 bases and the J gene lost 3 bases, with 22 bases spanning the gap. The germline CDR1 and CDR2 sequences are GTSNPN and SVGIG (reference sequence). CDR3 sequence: CAWSQTSDSKPTDTQYF. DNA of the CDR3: TGTGCCTGGAGCCAAACTTCGGACAGCAAACCTACAGATACGCAGTATTTT.

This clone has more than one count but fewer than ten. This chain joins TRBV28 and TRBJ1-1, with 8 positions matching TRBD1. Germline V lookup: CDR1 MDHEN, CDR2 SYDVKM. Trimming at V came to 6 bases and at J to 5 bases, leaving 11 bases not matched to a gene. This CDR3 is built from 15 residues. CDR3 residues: CASSSTGGSGTEAFF. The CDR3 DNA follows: TGTGCCAGCAGCTCTACAGGGGGGTCGGGGACTGAAGCTTTCTTT.

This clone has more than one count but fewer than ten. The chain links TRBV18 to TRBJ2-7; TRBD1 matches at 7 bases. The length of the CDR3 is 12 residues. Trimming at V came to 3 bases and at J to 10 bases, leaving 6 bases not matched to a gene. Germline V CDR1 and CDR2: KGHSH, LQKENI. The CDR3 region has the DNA TGTGCCAGCTCACCCCAGGGGGACCCCCAGTACTTC. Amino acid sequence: CASSPQGDPQYF.

Here the CDR3 reads CASRVDRRNTEAFF. CDR3 coding DNA: TGTGCCAGTAGGGTGGACAGGCGGAACACTGAAGCTTTCTTT. V usage is TRBV19 and J usage is TRBJ1-1; 7 bases map to TRBD1. The ends lost 6 bases at V and 1 base at J; junction bases unmatched: 5. CDR1 is LNHDA, CDR2 SQIVND, per germline (reference sequence). The CDR3 sequence is 14 residues long. Full variable domain (missing parts from reference TRBV19 and TRBJ1-1): DGGITQSPKYLFRKEGQNVTLSCEQNLNHDAMYWYRQDPGQGLRLIYYSQIVNDFQKGDIAEGYSVSREKKESFPLTVTSAQKNPTAFYLCASRVDRRNTEAFFGQGTRLTVV.

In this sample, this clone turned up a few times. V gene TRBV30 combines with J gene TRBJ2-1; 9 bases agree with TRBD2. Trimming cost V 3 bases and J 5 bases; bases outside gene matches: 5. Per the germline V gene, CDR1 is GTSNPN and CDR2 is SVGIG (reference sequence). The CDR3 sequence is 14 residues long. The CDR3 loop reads CAWRSGRRDNEQFF. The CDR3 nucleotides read TGTGCCTGGAGAAGCGGGAGGAGGGACAATGAGCAGTTCTTC. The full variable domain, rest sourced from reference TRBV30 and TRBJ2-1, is SQTIHQWPATLVQPVGSPLSLECTVEGTSNPNLYWYRQAAGRGLQLLFYSVGIGQISSEVPQNLSASRPQDRQFILSSKKLLLSDSGFYLCAWRSGRRDNEQFFGPGTRLTVL.

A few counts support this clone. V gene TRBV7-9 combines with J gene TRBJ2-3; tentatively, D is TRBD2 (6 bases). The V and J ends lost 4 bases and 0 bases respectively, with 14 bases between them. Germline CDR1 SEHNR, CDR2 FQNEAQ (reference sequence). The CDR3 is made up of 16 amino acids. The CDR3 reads CASSSGTSPSTDTQYF. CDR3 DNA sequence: TGTGCCAGCAGCTCCGGGACTTCGCCTAGCACAGATACGCAGTATTTT.

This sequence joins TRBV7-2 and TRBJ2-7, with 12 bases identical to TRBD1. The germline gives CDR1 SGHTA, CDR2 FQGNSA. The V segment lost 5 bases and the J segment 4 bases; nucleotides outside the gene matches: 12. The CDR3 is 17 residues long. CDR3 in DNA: TGTGCCAGCAGCCCCCGGGACAGGGGGCGCGGGGGTTACGAGCAGTACTTC. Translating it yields CASSPRDRGRGGYEQYF.

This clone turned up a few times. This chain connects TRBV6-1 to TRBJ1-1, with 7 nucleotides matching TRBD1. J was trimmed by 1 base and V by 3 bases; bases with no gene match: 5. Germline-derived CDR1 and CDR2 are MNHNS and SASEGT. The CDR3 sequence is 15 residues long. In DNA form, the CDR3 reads TGTGCCAGCAGTGATGAGGGGGCGCCGAACACTGAAGCTTTCTTT. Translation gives CASSDEGAPNTEAFF.

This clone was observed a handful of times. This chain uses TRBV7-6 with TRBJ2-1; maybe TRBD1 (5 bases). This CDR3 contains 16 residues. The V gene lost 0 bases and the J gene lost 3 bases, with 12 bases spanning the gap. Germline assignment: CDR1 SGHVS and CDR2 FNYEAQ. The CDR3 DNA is TGTGCCAGCAGCTTAGCGGCAGGACACGGCTACAATGAGCAGTTCTTC. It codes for CASSLAAGHGYNEQFF.

CDR3 in amino acids: CASSLGSYEQFF. CDR3 bases: TGCGCCAGCAGCTTGGGCAGTTATGAGCAGTTCTTC. The V call is TRBV5-1, the J call TRBJ2-1; D uncertain. The CDR3 runs to 12 residues. Trimming shortened V by 0 bases and J by 8 bases, and 6 bases separated the two germline ends. Germline loops: CDR1 SGHRS, CDR2 YFSETQ.

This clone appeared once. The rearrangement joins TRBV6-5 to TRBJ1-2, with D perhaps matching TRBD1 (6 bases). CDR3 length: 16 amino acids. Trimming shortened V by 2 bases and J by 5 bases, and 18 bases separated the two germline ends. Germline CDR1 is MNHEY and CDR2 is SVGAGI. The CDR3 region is CASSYLAVRGGYGYTF. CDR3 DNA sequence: TGTGCCAGCAGTTACCTGGCAGTCAGGGGAGGGTATGGCTACACCTTC.

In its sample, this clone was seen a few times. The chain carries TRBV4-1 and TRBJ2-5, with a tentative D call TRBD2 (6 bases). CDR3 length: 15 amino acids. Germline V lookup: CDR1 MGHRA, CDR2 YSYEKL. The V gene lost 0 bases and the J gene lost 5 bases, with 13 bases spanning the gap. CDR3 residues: CASSQDGSGPETQYF. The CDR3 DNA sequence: TGCGCCAGCAGCCAAGATGGTAGCGGTCCCGAGACCCAGTACTTC.

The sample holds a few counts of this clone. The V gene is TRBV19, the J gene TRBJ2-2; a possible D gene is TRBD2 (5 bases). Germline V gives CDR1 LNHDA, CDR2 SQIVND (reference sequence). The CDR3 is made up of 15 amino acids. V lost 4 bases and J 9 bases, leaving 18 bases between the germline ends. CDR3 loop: CASSRGPGLARELFF. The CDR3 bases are TGTGCCAGTAGTAGAGGGCCGGGTTTGGCCCGGGAGCTGTTTTTT.

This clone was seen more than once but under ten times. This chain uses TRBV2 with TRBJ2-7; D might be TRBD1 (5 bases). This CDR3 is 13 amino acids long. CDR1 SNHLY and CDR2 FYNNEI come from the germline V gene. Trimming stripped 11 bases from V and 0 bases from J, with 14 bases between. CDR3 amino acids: CASDRKGSYEQYF. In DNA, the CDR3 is TGTGCCTCAGACAGAAAGGGCTCCTACGAGCAGTACTTC.

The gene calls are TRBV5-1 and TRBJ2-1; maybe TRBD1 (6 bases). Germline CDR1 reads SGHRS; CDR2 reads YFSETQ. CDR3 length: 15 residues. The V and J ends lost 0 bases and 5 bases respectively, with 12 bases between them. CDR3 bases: TGCGCCAGCAGCTTGGGCCACAGGGAAAACAATGAGCAGTTCTTC. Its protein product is CASSLGHRENNEQFF. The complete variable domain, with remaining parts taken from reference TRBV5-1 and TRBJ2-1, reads KAGVTQTPRYLIKTRGQQVTLSCSPISGHRSVSWYQQTPGQGLQFLFEYFSETQRNKGNFPGRFSGRQFSNSRSEMNVSTLELGDSALYLCASSLGHRENNEQFFGPGTRLTVL.

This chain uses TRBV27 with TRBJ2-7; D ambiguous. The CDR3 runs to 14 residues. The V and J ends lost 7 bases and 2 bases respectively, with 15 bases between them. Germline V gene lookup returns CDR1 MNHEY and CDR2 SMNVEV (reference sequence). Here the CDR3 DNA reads TGTGCCAGCAAGGAGCTCGGCATGCCCTACGAGCAGTACTTC. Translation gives CASKELGMPYEQYF.

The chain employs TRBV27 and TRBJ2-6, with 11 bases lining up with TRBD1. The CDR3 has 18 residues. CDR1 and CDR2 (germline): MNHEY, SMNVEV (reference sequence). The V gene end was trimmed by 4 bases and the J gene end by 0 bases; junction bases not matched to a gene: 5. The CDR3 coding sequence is TGTGCCAGCAGTTCCCGGACAGGGGGCGTCTCTGGGGCCAACGTCCTGACTTTC. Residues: CASSSRTGGVSGANVLTF.